The next 13 T cell receptor beta chains were all read from a single sample in a study of T cells after yellow fever vaccination. MiXCR, applied by TCRdb to the 5' RACE reads, yields one record per CDR3 protein. The table has roughly 120,000 distinct CDR3 sequences, around 8.6% seen once; the top ten hold roughly 23%. The sequences come from CD8+ T cells sorted from PBMCs, collected 45 days after the yellow fever booster vaccination. Source of these receptors: a man aged 25-40 years who received the YFV17D yellow fever vaccine.

This clonotype was found many times. The CDR3 spells CASSHLRGGDTQYF. CDR3 nucleotides: TGTGCCAGCAGCCACCTGAGGGGAGGAGATACGCAGTATTTT. This chain connects TRBV7-8 to TRBJ2-3, with TRBD2 as a possible D gene (6 bases). From germline, CDR1 is SGHVS and CDR2 FQNEAQ. The CDR3 runs to 14 residues. The V end was cut by 5 bases, the J end by 5 bases, with 14 bases between.

This clonotype was counted once. Just one base apart from a much larger clone, this may be a read error. The chain employs TRBV7-6 and TRBJ2-3; the match to TRBD2 covers 8 bases. From germline, CDR1 is SGHVS and CDR2 FNYEAQ. The CDR3 is made up of 14 amino acids. The V and J ends lost 4 bases and 4 bases, in that order; junction bases with no gene match: 4. The CDR3 loop reads CASSSIGGADTQYF. In DNA, the CDR3 is TGTGCCAGCAGCTCAATCGGGGGGGCAGATACGCAGTATTTT.

This clonotype was detected ten times or more. V is TRBV15 and J is TRBJ2-1; D is unclear. Trimming left V 6 bases short and J 14 bases short, with 17 bases between. Germline V gene lookup returns CDR1 LNHNV and CDR2 YYDKDF (reference sequence). The length of the CDR3 is 12 residues. CDR3 nucleotides: TGTGCCACCAGTCAAGGTCTTCAATACAAGTTCTTC. It codes for CATSQGLQYKFF. Combining the CDR3 with reference TRBV15 and TRBJ2-1 gives the whole variable domain DAMVIQNPRYQVTQFGKPVTLSCSQTLNHNVMYWYQQKSSQAPKLLFHYYDKDFNNEADTPDNFQSRRPNTSFCFLDIRSPGLGDTAMYLCATSQGLQYKFFGPGTRLTVL.

This clonotype occurred many times. CDR3: CASSLVQAGETQYF. The CDR3 DNA reads as TGTGCCAGCAGCCTAGTACAAGCGGGAGAGACCCAGTACTTC. This chain uses TRBV5-5 with TRBJ2-5; tentatively, D is TRBD2 (6 bases). Germline-derived CDR1 and CDR2 are SGHKS and YYEKEE (reference sequence). The V gene lost 4 bases and the J gene lost 4 bases, with 14 bases spanning the gap. The CDR3 is 14 residues long.

The rearrangement uses TRBV6-2 or TRBV6-3 and TRBJ2-1; 11 nucleotides match TRBD2. V lost 4 bases to trimming and J lost 5 bases; unmatched junction nucleotides: 7. This CDR3 spans 16 amino acids. CDR1 and CDR2 (germline): MNHEY, SVGEGT. For the CDR3, the DNA is TGTGCCAGCAGTTTAGGACTAGCGGGCTACCACAATGAGCAGTTCTTC. Amino acid sequence: CASSLGLAGYHNEQFF.

The chain recombines TRBV5-6 with TRBJ1-2, with a tentative D call TRBD1 (6 bases). Germline lookup yields CDR1 SGHDT and CDR2 YYEEEE. Trimming removed 5 bases from V and 6 bases from J, with 14 bases in between. The CDR3 runs 13 residues. DNA of the CDR3: TGTGCCAGCAGATTCCAGGGGAACCATGGCTACACCTTC. As protein: CASRFQGNHGYTF.

This clonotype came up many times. In nucleotides, the CDR3 is TGTGCCAGCAGCCGAAGCCCAAGCGGGAGCTACGAGCAGTACTTC. Translating gives CASSRSPSGSYEQYF. The chain combines TRBV9 with TRBJ2-7; 8 positions match TRBD2. The CDR3 spans 15 residues. V was clipped by 4 bases and J by 3 bases; unmatched bases: 9. Per germline, CDR1 SGDLS and CDR2 YYNGEE.

This clonotype was seen a handful of times. The V and J genes are TRBV30 and TRBJ2-7; the D is unclear. V lost 1 base to trimming and J lost 1 base, with 11 bases between them. In germline, CDR1 is GTSNPN, CDR2 SVGIG (reference sequence). The CDR3 is 14 residues long. CDR3 bases: TGTGCCTGGAGTGCCACCATAATGTCCTACGAGCAGTACTTC. The encoded protein is CAWSATIMSYEQYF. The whole variable domain, remainder taken from reference TRBV30 and TRBJ2-7, is SQTIHQWPATLVQPVGSPLSLECTVEGTSNPNLYWYRQAAGRGLQLLFYSVGIGQISSEVPQNLSASRPQDRQFILSSKKLLLSDSGFYLCAWSATIMSYEQYFGPGTRLTVT.

V gene TRBV7-2 combines with J gene TRBJ2-2; D perhaps matches TRBD1 (6 bases). Germline CDR1 SGHTA, CDR2 FQGNSA. The ends were cut back, 5 bases at V and 8 bases at J, with 12 bases in the middle. CDR3 length: 13 amino acids. In DNA form, the CDR3 reads TGTGCCAGCAGCAAACAGGGACCAGGGGAGCTGTTTTTT. It specifies CASSKQGPGELFF.

Only a few counts were recorded for this clonotype. V usage is TRBV7-6 and J usage is TRBJ2-5; a weak D match, TRBD1 (6 bases). Germline V CDR1 and CDR2: SGHVS, FNYEAQ. The CDR3 totals 17 residues. Trimming removed 2 bases from V and 3 bases from J, with 19 bases in between. The CDR3 region has the DNA TGTGCCAGCAGCTTATTGGGGGCGGACGGCGTGAAAGAGACCCAGTACTTC. Translation: CASSLLGADGVKETQYF.

This clonotype was seen ten or more times. The chain recombines TRBV30 with TRBJ2-7, with TRBD2 as a possible D gene (6 bases). This CDR3 is 11 amino acids long. Trimming cost V 4 bases and J 4 bases, with 8 bases left between them. The V gene's germline CDR1 is GTSNPN and CDR2 SVGIG (reference sequence). CDR3 loop: CAWTAGYEQYF. CDR3 bases: TGTGCCTGGACTGCGGGATACGAGCAGTACTTC.

Many counts were recorded for this clonotype. The chain couples TRBV3-1 to TRBJ1-2, with a tentative D call TRBD1 (5 bases). The ends were cut back, 6 bases at V and 8 bases at J, with 16 bases in the middle. The germline V gene encodes CDR1 LGHDT and CDR2 YNNKEL (reference sequence). CDR3 length equals 13 residues. CDR3 loop: CASRTGLQAGYTF. CDR3 nucleotide sequence: TGTGCCAGCAGAACGGGACTCCAGGCAGGCTACACCTTC.

This clonotype was recorded a few times. The V and J genes are TRBV13 and TRBJ1-4; TRBD1 might be the D (6 bases). The germline CDR1 and CDR2 sequences are PRHDT and FYEKMQ (reference sequence). This CDR3 is 16 amino acids long. V was trimmed by 5 bases and J by 3 bases, leaving 16 bases between them. The CDR3 DNA is TGTGCCAGCAGCAGCCTGACAGGTCCCTCTAATGAAAAACTGTTTTTT. Its translation is CASSSLTGPSNEKLFF.